The sequence of this T cell receptor (beta chain) was determined in a study of blood T cell repertoires in COVID-19. Study-level background: PBMCs, B-cell-depleted T cells, or T cells provided the cDNA or gDNA that made up the material.

Seattle researchers signed up patients amid active infection and tracked them longitudinally. As processed by the authors: Reference gene primers were amplified, and this amplification served to estimate nucleated cell counts. The repertoire was sequenced with immunoSEQ multiplex PCR; TCRdb's copy has only in-frame clones and lacks some. V, J and clone size are taken as reported in that table, and D and trimming were inferred from the DNA itself. The table has 150,000 to 180,000 clones, about 85% seen once. Trimming removed 0 bases from V and 7 bases from J, with 22 bases in between. Germline lookup yields CDR1 MNHEY and CDR2 SVGEGT. This CDR3 is built from 18 residues.

The receptor was isolated from a man between 60 and 75 years old with COVID-19, enrolled during active disease. The rearrangement uses TRBV6-2 or TRBV6-3 and TRBJ1-5; D perhaps matches TRBD1 (5 bases). Sequenced sample: peripheral blood. The CDR3 here is CASSYSNSNLGQSQPQHF. CDR3 sequence (DNA): TGTGCCAGCAGTTACTCGAATTCTAACCTGGGGCAAAGCCAGCCCCAGCATTTT.